Described below is a single T cell receptor (beta chain) sequence and its context. V lost 2 bases and J 0 bases, leaving 11 bases between the germline ends. CDR1 SGHRS and CDR2 YFSETQ come from the germline V gene. This CDR3 is built from 16 residues. These data are taken from a study of blood T cell repertoires in COVID-19. Clones were sequenced by immunoSEQ multiplex PCR, and TCRdb holds only the in-frame ones, with some missing. The table has approximately 280,000 clones, roughly 80% seen once. Sequencing was done on a sample of peripheral blood. The source of this sequence is a human donor with COVID-19, enrolled during active disease. The donor label of this sample is uncertain. The rearrangement links TRBV5-1 to TRBJ1-4; D unresolved. The CDR3 DNA reads TGCGCCAGCAGCTTTTCCCCCACTGCAACTAATGAAAAACTGTTTTTT. This translates into CASSFSPTATNEKLFF.